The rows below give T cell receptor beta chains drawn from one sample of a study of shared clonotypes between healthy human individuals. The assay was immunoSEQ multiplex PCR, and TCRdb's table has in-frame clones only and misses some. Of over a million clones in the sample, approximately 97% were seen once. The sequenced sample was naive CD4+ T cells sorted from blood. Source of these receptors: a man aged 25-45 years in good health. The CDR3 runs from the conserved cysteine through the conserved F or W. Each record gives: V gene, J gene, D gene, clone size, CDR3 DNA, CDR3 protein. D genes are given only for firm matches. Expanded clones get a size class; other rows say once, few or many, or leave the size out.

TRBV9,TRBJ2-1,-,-,TGTGCCAGCAGCGACAGCTACAATGAGCAGTTCTTC,CASSDSYNEQFF
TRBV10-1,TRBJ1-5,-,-,TGCGCCTCACAGGCAAATAGCAATCAGCCCCAGCATTTT,CASQANSNQPQHF
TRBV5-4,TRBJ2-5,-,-,TGTGCCAGCAGCTTACGACAGCGAGAGACCCAGTACTTC,CASSLRQRETQYF
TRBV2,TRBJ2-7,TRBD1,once,TGTGCCAGCAAACGAAGGACAGGCCAACTGGGCGAGCAGTACTTC,CASKRRTGQLGEQYF
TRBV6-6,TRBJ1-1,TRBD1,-,TGTGCCAGCAGGAGAGACAGGGGGCTTGGATACACTGAAGCTTTCTTT,CASRRDRGLGYTEAFF
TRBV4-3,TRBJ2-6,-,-,TGCGCCAGCAGCCAGGCCAGTTTAGGGTCTGGGGCCAACGTCCTGACTTTC,CASSQASLGSGANVLTF
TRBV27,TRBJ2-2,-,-,TGTGCCAGCAGTTTTACCCCTCCTGGTGTTAAGGTCCTGGGGGAGCTGTTTTTT,CASSFTPPGVKVLGELFF
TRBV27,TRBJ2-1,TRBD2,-,TGTGCCAGCACTTTGAGGGGCCTAGCGGCGGGAAATGAGCAGTTCTTC,CASTLRGLAAGNEQFF
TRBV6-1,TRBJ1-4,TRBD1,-,TGTGCCAGCAGTGAAAGCCAAACAGGGGGCGCGCAGGAAAAACTGTTTTTT,CASSESQTGGAQEKLFF
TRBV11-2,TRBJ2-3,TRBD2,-,TGTGCCAGCAGCTTAGTCCCGACTAGCGGCAGCACAGATACGCAGTATTTT,CASSLVPTSGSTDTQYF
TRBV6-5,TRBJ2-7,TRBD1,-,TGTGCCAGCAGTAGACAGGGGGGAGAGCAGTACTTC,CASSRQGGEQYF
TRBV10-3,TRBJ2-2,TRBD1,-,TGTGCCATCAGCGCCCGGACAGGGAGGCCCGGGGAGCTGTTTTTT,CAISARTGRPGELFF
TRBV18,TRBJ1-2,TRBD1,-,TGTGCCAGCTCACCCCTCCCGGGACAGGGACGAGCATATGGCTACACCTTC,CASSPLPGQGRAYGYTF
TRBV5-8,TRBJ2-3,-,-,TGTGCCAGCTCGCCCTCATGGGGGACAAGGGGGACAGATACGCAGTATTTT,CASSPSWGTRGTDTQYF
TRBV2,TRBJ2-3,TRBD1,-,TGTGCCACACGGACAGGGGGCACCGATACGCAGTATTTT,CATRTGGTDTQYF
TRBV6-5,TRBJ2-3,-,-,TGTGCCAGCACCCTGGGACGGAGCACAGATACGCAGTATTTT,CASTLGRSTDTQYF
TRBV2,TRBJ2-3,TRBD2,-,TGTGCCAGCAACAACGGTAGACTAGCCAGCACAGATACGCAGTATTTT,CASNNGRLASTDTQYF
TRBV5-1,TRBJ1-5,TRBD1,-,TGCGCCAGCAGCACAGGGGGAGTCTATAGCAATCAGCCCCAGCATTTT,CASSTGGVYSNQPQHF
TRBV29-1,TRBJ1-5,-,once,TGCAGCGTGACGGACAGTAATAATCAGCCCCAGCATTTT,CSVTDSNNQPQHF
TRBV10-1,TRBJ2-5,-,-,TGCGCCAGCAGTCCGAGGGTTAACCAAGAGACCCAGTACTTC,CASSPRVNQETQYF
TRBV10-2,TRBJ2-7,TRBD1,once,TGCGCCAGCAGTGGGGGAGGCGGGACAGGGTTGCACGAGCAGTACTTC,CASSGGGGTGLHEQYF
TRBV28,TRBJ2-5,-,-,TGTGCCAGCAGTTTAGGGCTGCTGGAGACCCAGTACTTC,CASSLGLLETQYF
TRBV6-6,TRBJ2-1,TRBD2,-,TGTGCCAGCAGTTACTCACTCGGGACTACCTACAATGAGCAGTTCTTC,CASSYSLGTTYNEQFF
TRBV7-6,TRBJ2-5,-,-,TGTGCCAGCAGCATAGGGGGACTACCTGGAGAGGACCAGTACTTC,CASSIGGLPGEDQYF
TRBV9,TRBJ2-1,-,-,TGTGCCAGCACCACCGTAGCCCAAAATTACAATGAGCAGTTCTTC,CASTTVAQNYNEQFF
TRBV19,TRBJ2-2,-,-,TGTGCCAGTATTCAGGGCCCCAGGTGGGCCGGGGAGCTGTTTTTT,CASIQGPRWAGELFF
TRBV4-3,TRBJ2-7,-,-,TGCGCCAGCAGCCAAGTAGTCAGCTACGAGCAGTACTTC,CASSQVVSYEQYF
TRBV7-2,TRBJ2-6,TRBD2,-,TGTGCCAGCAGCTCCACTAGCGGGAGGGGCTCTGGGGCCAACGTCCTGACTTTC,CASSSTSGRGSGANVLTF
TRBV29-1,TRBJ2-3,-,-,TGCAGCGTCTGCACAGGCACAGATACGCAGTATTTT,CSVCTGTDTQYF
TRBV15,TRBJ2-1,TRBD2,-,TGTGCCACCAGCAGGACAAAGGGACTAGCGGCCTACAATGAGCAGTTCTTC,CATSRTKGLAAYNEQFF
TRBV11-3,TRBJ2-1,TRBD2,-,TGTGCCAGCAGCTCAATAGCGGGAAGCTCCTACAATGAGCAGTTCTTC,CASSSIAGSSYNEQFF
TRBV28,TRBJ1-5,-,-,TGTGCCTCAAAGGGCTATAGCAATCAGCCCCAGCATTTT,CASKGYSNQPQHF
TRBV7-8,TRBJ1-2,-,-,TGTGCCAGCAGCTCCGGACAGAACTATGGCTACACCTTC,CASSSGQNYGYTF
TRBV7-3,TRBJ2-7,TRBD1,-,TGTGCCAGCAGCTTCGGCAGGGGGCTCGAGCAGTACTTC,CASSFGRGLEQYF
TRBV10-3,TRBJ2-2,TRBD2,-,TGTGCCATCAGCGGACTAGCAGACACCGGGGAGCTGTTTTTT,CAISGLADTGELFF
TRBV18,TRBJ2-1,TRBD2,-,TGTGCCAGCTCACCCTCCGGACTAGCGGGGGTTCACAATGAGCAGTTCTTC,CASSPSGLAGVHNEQFF
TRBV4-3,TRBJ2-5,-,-,TGCGCCAGCAGCCAAGAGCGGGTAGAGACCCAGTACTTC,CASSQERVETQYF